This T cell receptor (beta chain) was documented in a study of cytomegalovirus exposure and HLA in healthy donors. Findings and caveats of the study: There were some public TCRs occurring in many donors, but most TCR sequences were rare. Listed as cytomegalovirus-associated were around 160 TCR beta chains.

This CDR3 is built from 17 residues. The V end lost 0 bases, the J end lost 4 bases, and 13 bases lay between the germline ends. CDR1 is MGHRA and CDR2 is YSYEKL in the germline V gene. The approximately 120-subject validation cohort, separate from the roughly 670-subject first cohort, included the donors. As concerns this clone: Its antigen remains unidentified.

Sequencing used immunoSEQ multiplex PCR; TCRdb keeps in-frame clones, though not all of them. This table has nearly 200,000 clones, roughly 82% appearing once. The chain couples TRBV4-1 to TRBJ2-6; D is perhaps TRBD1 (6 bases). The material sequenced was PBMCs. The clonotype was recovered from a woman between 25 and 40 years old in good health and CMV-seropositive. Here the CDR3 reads CASSQDRGMRGANVLTF. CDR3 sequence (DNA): TGCGCCAGCAGCCAAGACAGGGGTATGCGAGGGGCCAACGTCCTGACTTTC.